The rows below give T cell receptor beta chains drawn from one sample of a study of control samples from healthy donors and cancer patients. The repertoire was sequenced with immunoSEQ multiplex PCR; TCRdb's copy has only in-frame clones and lacks some. The sample records approximately 170,000 clones, 90% being singletons. Sample: blood. Receptors originate from a woman in her fifties or sixties in good health. The CDR3 runs from the conserved cysteine through the conserved F or W. Each record gives: J gene, clone size, V gene, D gene, CDR3 protein, CDR3 DNA. D genes are given only for firm matches. Size tells how often a clone was seen (once, few, many) or the class of an expanded clone, and some rows leave it out.

TRBJ2-5	NA	TRBV2	TRBD2	CASSPLPQMAGGFQETQYF	TGTGCCAGCAGTCCTCTCCCGCAGATGGCGGGAGGTTTCCAAGAGACCCAGTACTTC
TRBJ2-7	few	TRBV5-5	NA	CASSRDGPSYEQYF	TGTGCCAGCAGCCGGGACGGGCCTTCCTACGAGCAGTACTTC
TRBJ2-7	NA	TRBV5-4	NA	CASSLAVGHLYEQYF	TGTGCCAGCAGCTTGGCCGTCGGACACCTGTACGAGCAGTACTTC
TRBJ2-5	NA	TRBV6-5	TRBD1	CASSRTGGVKTQYF	TGTGCCAGCAGCCGTACAGGGGGCGTGAAGACCCAGTACTTC
TRBJ1-2	NA	TRBV7-2	NA	CASSLAPPGYTF	TGTGCCAGCAGCTTAGCCCCGCCGGGCTACACCTTC
TRBJ1-5	few	TRBV7-2	NA	CASSLGAGLGQPQHF	TGTGCCAGCAGCTTAGGGGCGGGGCTGGGCCAGCCCCAGCATTTT
TRBJ2-7	NA	TRBV7-2	TRBD2	CASSLVGASGTYEQYF	TGTGCCAGCAGCTTAGTCGGGGCTAGCGGGACCTACGAGCAGTACTTC
TRBJ1-1	NA	TRBV27	NA	CASSLLEGGTEAFF	TGTGCCAGCAGTTTACTGGAGGGGGGAACTGAAGCTTTCTTT
TRBJ2-7	NA	TRBV6-5	TRBD2	CASSYGEGSRMEQYF	TGTGCCAGCAGTTACGGGGAGGGCTCTCGTATGGAGCAGTACTTC
TRBJ1-6	NA	TRBV5-1	NA	CASSPNAPGPNSPLHF	TGCGCCAGCAGCCCCAACGCCCCGGGCCCCAATTCACCCCTCCACTTT
TRBJ1-5	NA	TRBV19	NA	CASKGKKAGAINQPQHF	TGTGCCAGTAAGGGGAAAAAGGCGGGGGCCATCAATCAGCCCCAGCATTTT
TRBJ2-1	NA	TRBV7-2	NA	CASSLDWASLYNEQFF	TGTGCCAGCAGCTTAGACTGGGCTAGCCTTTACAATGAGCAGTTCTTC
TRBJ1-3	NA	TRBV7-2	TRBD1	CASSFQGGSGNTIYF	TGTGCCAGCAGCTTCCAGGGGGGCTCTGGAAACACCATATATTTT
TRBJ1-5	NA	TRBV9	NA	CASSAGTGTEEYQPQHF	TGTGCCAGCAGCGCGGGGACCGGGACGGAGGAATATCAGCCCCAGCATTTT
TRBJ2-3	NA	TRBV9	TRBD2	CASSPGLAGRPTQYF	TGTGCCAGCAGCCCGGGACTAGCGGGGCGCCCCACGCAGTATTTT
TRBJ2-7	NA	TRBV6-1	NA	CASSDSRYEQYF	TGTGCCAGCAGTGATTCGAGATACGAGCAGTACTTC
TRBJ2-1	once	TRBV25-1	NA	CASSVVYTSGEQFF	TGTGCCAGCAGTGTCGTGTATACCTCCGGTGAGCAGTTCTTC
TRBJ2-7	NA	TRBV23-1	NA	CASSHHDRSPVGEQYF	TGCGCCAGCAGTCACCATGACAGGTCCCCGGTCGGGGAGCAGTACTTC
TRBJ1-5	once	TRBV27	NA	CASSLIGKGNQPQHF	TGTGCCAGCAGTTTAATAGGGAAGGGCAATCAGCCCCAGCATTTT
TRBJ1-1	NA	TRBV3-1/TRBV3-2	NA	CASSQVLAGKDTEAFF	TGTGCCAGCAGCCAAGTTTTAGCAGGGAAGGACACTGAAGCTTTCTTT
TRBJ1-6	NA	TRBV7-3	NA	CASSESTGRNSPLHF	TGTGCCAGCAGCGAGTCGACAGGCCGGAATTCACCCCTCCACTTT
TRBJ1-2	NA	TRBV7-8	NA	CASSPQNPAKRGPYVGYTF	TGTGCCAGCAGCCCACAAAACCCCGCAAAAAGGGGACCTTATGTCGGCTACACCTTC
TRBJ2-7	NA	TRBV7-9	NA	CASSFSGIPEQYF	TGTGCCAGCAGCTTTTCAGGAATACCGGAGCAGTACTTC
TRBJ2-7	NA	TRBV5-4	TRBD1	CASRLDRGPYEQYF	TGTGCCAGCAGACTGGACAGGGGTCCCTACGAGCAGTACTTC
TRBJ1-2	NA	TRBV6-5	TRBD1	CASSPLDRGRGYTF	TGTGCCAGCAGTCCCCTGGACAGGGGGCGAGGCTACACCTTC
TRBJ2-5	NA	TRBV9	NA	CASSVGDLGETQYF	TGTGCCAGCAGCGTAGGGGACCTGGGAGAGACCCAGTACTTC
TRBJ2-3	NA	TRBV5-1	NA	CASSLVGGGTDTQYF	TGCGCCAGCAGCTTGGTGGGGGGCGGCACAGATACGCAGTATTTT
TRBJ2-1	NA	TRBV28	NA	CASSLGGGGNNEQFF	TGTGCCAGCAGTTTAGGCGGAGGGGGGAACAATGAGCAGTTCTTC
TRBJ2-4	NA	TRBV13	TRBD1	CASSGGQGEAKNIQYF	TGTGCCAGCAGCGGGGGACAGGGGGAGGCCAAAAACATTCAGTACTTC
TRBJ1-2	NA	TRBV7-8	NA	CASSLDRYYGYTF	TGTGCCAGCAGCCTAGACAGATACTATGGCTACACCTTC
TRBJ1-4	NA	TRBV7-2	NA	CASSQSGGGVGEKLFF	TGTGCCAGCAGCCAAAGTGGGGGAGGGGTAGGAGAAAAACTGTTTTTT
TRBJ2-7	NA	TRBV6-4	NA	CASSDSLGGPAYEQYF	TGTGCCAGCAGTGACTCCTTAGGGGGGCCCGCCTACGAGCAGTACTTC
TRBJ1-2	NA	TRBV4-1	NA	CASSQGPRAYGYTF	TGCGCCAGCAGCCAAGGCCCCAGGGCGTATGGCTACACCTTC
TRBJ2-1	NA	TRBV2	NA	CAAEQYNEQFF	TGTGCGGCGGAGCAGTACAATGAGCAGTTCTTC
TRBJ2-7	NA	TRBV5-4	NA	CASSVRGEQYF	TGTGCCAGCAGCGTCCGGGGCGAGCAGTACTTC
TRBJ1-5	NA	TRBV2	NA	CASSEGAQGVMPQHF	TGTGCCAGCAGTGAAGGGGCACAGGGTGTGATGCCCCAGCATTTT
TRBJ2-3	NA	TRBV5-4	TRBD2	CASSLRVAGDTQYF	TGTGCCAGCAGCTTGAGGGTAGCGGGAGATACGCAGTATTTT
TRBJ2-3	NA	TRBV28	NA	CASSTPGGSGTDTQYF	TGTGCCAGCAGTACCCCAGGGGGGTCAGGCACAGATACGCAGTATTTT
TRBJ2-1	once	TRBV15	NA	CATSSRGTYNEQFF	TGTGCCACCAGCAGCCGGGGCACCTACAATGAGCAGTTCTTC
TRBJ2-3	NA	TRBV5-6	TRBD1	CASSLAGDRVFGDTQYF	TGTGCCAGCAGCTTGGCGGGGGACAGGGTTTTCGGCGATACGCAGTATTTT
TRBJ2-1	once	TRBV19	TRBD2	CASSIDTTSGTYNEQFF	TGTGCCAGTAGTATAGATACGACTAGCGGGACCTACAATGAGCAGTTCTTC
TRBJ2-5	NA	TRBV27	TRBD1	CASSPGTGVQETQYF	TGTGCCAGCAGTCCTGGGACAGGGGTTCAAGAGACCCAGTACTTC
TRBJ2-7	NA	TRBV5-1	NA	CASSLFTEGEQYF	TGCGCCAGCAGCTTGTTCACAGAGGGCGAGCAGTACTTC
TRBJ2-7	NA	TRBV20-1	NA	CSARVREQYF	TGCAGTGCTAGAGTACGCGAGCAGTACTTC
TRBJ2-2	once	TRBV11-3	TRBD1	CASSPWTGSDTGELFF	TGTGCCAGCAGCCCCTGGACAGGGAGTGACACCGGGGAGCTGTTTTTT
TRBJ2-5	NA	TRBV5-1	TRBD1	CASSGTTGQARETQYF	TGCGCCAGCAGCGGCACAACGGGACAGGCGCGGGAGACCCAGTACTTC